The sequence of this TCR beta chain was determined in a study of blood T cells in healthy people across ages. Germline CDR1 MNHEY, CDR2 SVGEGT. The CDR3 totals 14 residues. The second PCR ran about 6 to 12 cycles with a sample-barcoded 5' primer and J-beta primers. MiXCR, run by TCRdb on the 5' RACE reads, gives a single entry per CDR3 protein. The table lists around 900,000 distinct CDR3 sequences, roughly 51% of them singletons. Notes on this clonotype: An end of the junction differs from the germline gene, which may be a read error.

The sequenced sample consisted of blood. This sequence was found in a woman aged 55-69 years in good health. The chain combines TRBV6-2 or TRBV6-3 with TRBJ2-3, with D perhaps given as TRBD1 or TRBD2 (6 bases each). As DNA, the CDR3 is TGTGCCAGCGGGACAAGCACTAGCACAGATACGCAGTTTTTT. This translates into CASGTSTSTDTQFF.